The 25 T cell receptor beta chains below all came from one sample that was sequenced in a study of shared clonotypes between healthy human individuals (TCRdb year 2020). Library prep was done by the immunoSEQ multiplex PCR assay. TCRdb took this table from immuneACCESS and kept in-frame rearrangements with V and J called. Such tables lack part of the clones; where checked against another copy, unresolved V genes explain under half of the gap, and the rest is unexplained. The sample records 600,000 to 750,000 clones, roughly two thirds of which are singletons. Over 1.5% of the sample comes from the top ten. The specimen sequenced was memory CD4+ T cells sorted from blood. This specimen's cell subset or site label, interpreted: CD45RA-negative fraction. The receptors here all came from a woman in her twenties or thirties in good health.

The V and J genes are TRBV7-2 and TRBJ2-1; D possibly uses TRBD1 or TRBD2 (5 bases each). CDR3 length: 14 amino acids. Germline V lookup: CDR1 SGHTA, CDR2 FQGNSA. Trimming pared 5 bases from V and 10 bases from J, leaving 18 bases between. CDR3 sequence reads: CASSPDFGGGEQFF. The CDR3 DNA reads TGTGCCAGCAGCCCAGACTTTGGGGGTGGCGAGCAGTTCTTC.

This rearrangement joins TRBV13 to TRBJ2-6; TRBD2 agrees at 7 bases. V shed 1 base, J shed 0 bases, and the junction held 3 bases outside the gene matches. In germline, CDR1 is PRHDT, CDR2 FYEKMQ (reference sequence). This CDR3 spans 17 amino acids. The CDR3 DNA reads as TGTGCCAGCAGCTTAGTGGGAGGGCCCTCTGGGGCCAACGTCCTGACTTTC. Translated: CASSLVGGPSGANVLTF.

Of note for this clone: A much larger clone differs by one base, so this may be a read error. Other nucleotide sequences from this sample produce the same CDR3. This chain connects TRBV19 to TRBJ2-6; no firm D call. Germline V gene sequence: CDR1 LNHDA, CDR2 SQIVND (reference sequence). V lost 3 bases to trimming and J lost 0 bases, with 0 bases between them. CDR3 length: 13 residues. This CDR3 reads CASSISGANVLTF. CDR3 coding DNA: TGTGCCAGTAGTATCTCTGGGGCCAACGTCCTGACTTTC.

This sequence joins TRBV19 and TRBJ1-5; D ambiguous. CDR3 length: 15 amino acids. Germline CDR1 reads LNHDA; CDR2 reads SQIVND (reference sequence). V gave up 3 bases and J gave up 6 bases, with 15 bases separating them. This CDR3 is CASSILLGGIQPQHF. CDR3 sequence (DNA): TGTGCCAGTAGTATTTTGCTGGGTGGGATTCAGCCCCAGCATTTT.

The gene calls are TRBV19 and TRBJ2-7, with TRBD2 matching 8 bases. Germline values: CDR1 LNHDA, CDR2 SQIVND (reference sequence). This CDR3 region has 14 residues. Trimming at V came to 4 bases and at J to 3 bases, leaving 5 bases not matched to a gene. The CDR3 is CASSKAGVYYEQYF. The CDR3 nucleotides read TGTGCCAGTAGTAAAGCGGGAGTCTACTACGAGCAGTACTTC.

The genes are TRBV29-1 and TRBJ2-3; no clear D gene. The CDR3 is made up of 13 amino acids. Germline CDR1 and CDR2: SQVTM and ANQGSEA. The ends were cut back, 7 bases at V and 4 bases at J, with 15 bases in the middle. The chain's CDR3 is CSATKAEPDTQYF. CDR3 DNA: TGCAGCGCAACAAAGGCCGAACCAGATACGCAGTATTTT.

This clone has more than one count but fewer than ten. This chain connects TRBV28 to TRBJ2-5, with 7 positions matching TRBD2. Per germline, CDR1 MDHEN and CDR2 SYDVKM. With 5 bases clipped from V and 5 bases from J, the junction kept 11 bases outside the gene matches. There are 15 residues in the CDR3. The DNA of the CDR3 is TGTGCCAGCAGTAAGGGGACCCCCGGGGGGGAGACCCAGTACTTC. Protein sequence: CASSKGTPGGETQYF. Full variable domain (missing parts from reference TRBV28 and TRBJ2-5): DVKVTQSSRYLVKRTGEKVFLECVQDMDHENMFWYRQDPGLGLRLIYFSYDVKMKEKGDIPEGYSVSREKKERFSLILESASTNQTSMYLCASSKGTPGGETQYFGPGTRLLVL.

This clone turned up a few times. V gene TRBV6-1 combines with J gene TRBJ2-2; 10 positions match TRBD1. V was pared by 4 bases and J by 4 bases, with 9 bases of the junction left unmatched. From germline, CDR1 is MNHNS and CDR2 SASEGT. This CDR3 is 17 amino acids long. The CDR3 DNA reads as TGTGCCAGCAGTGGGGGACAGGGGATATGGAGCACCGGGGAGCTGTTTTTT. It encodes CASSGGQGIWSTGELFF.

The V and J genes are TRBV18 and TRBJ2-2; weak D call: TRBD2 (5 bases). The CDR3 loop spans 13 amino acids. Germline CDR1 reads KGHSH; CDR2 reads LQKENI. Trimming shortened V by 3 bases and J by 7 bases, and 9 bases separated the two germline ends. CDR3 region: CASSPSGVGELFF. The CDR3 DNA reads TGTGCCAGCTCACCTTCCGGGGTCGGGGAGCTGTTTTTT.

Comments on this clone: Other DNA sequences in this specimen translate into the identical CDR3. The V call is TRBV28, the J call TRBJ1-2; D call uncertain. The CDR3 is made up of 11 amino acids. The V end was cut by 6 bases, the J end by 8 bases, with 10 bases between. Germline CDR1 MDHEN, CDR2 SYDVKM. CDR3 DNA sequence: TGTGCCAGCAGCCTTCAGCGGGGCTACACCTTC. It codes for CASSLQRGYTF.

The chain links TRBV4-2 to TRBJ2-3; D possibly corresponds to TRBD2 (6 bases). Germline V lookup: CDR1 LGHNA, CDR2 YNFKEQ. Between the trimmed V and J ends, which lost 1 base and 4 bases, there was a span of 12 bases. The CDR3 extends over 15 amino acids. This CDR3 is CASSQVKAGADTQYF. The CDR3 DNA reads as TGTGCCAGCAGCCAAGTAAAAGCGGGTGCAGATACGCAGTATTTT.

In nucleotides, the CDR3 is TGCGCCAGCAGCTTGGCCTCCCAGACTAGCGGGGTTTTCTACGAGCAGTACTTC. Its translation: CASSLASQTSGVFYEQYF. The chain combines TRBV5-1 with TRBJ2-7, with 11 positions matching TRBD2. Germline V gene sequence: CDR1 SGHRS, CDR2 YFSETQ. V shed 0 bases and J 3 bases; nucleotides not matched to a gene: 11. The CDR3 covers 18 residues.

The chain employs TRBV5-6 and TRBJ1-2; D is possibly TRBD1 (5 bases). V shed 1 base and J shed 3 bases, with 16 bases lying between them. Germline values: CDR1 SGHDT, CDR2 YYEEEE. This CDR3 contains 16 residues. CDR3 in DNA: TGTGCCAGCAGCTTGTTTGGCGGGGGTGTGGACTATGGCTACACCTTC. It translates to CASSLFGGGVDYGYTF.

This sequence joins TRBV7-3 and TRBJ2-3; 8 bases fit TRBD2. This CDR3 is 16 amino acids long. J lost 3 bases, V lost 5 bases, and 10 bases had no gene match. Germline assignment: CDR1 SGHTA and CDR2 FQGTGA. The CDR3 spells CASSLTSGSGTDTQYF. Written as DNA, the CDR3 is TGTGCCAGCAGCCTTACGAGCGGGAGTGGAACAGATACGCAGTATTTT.

Only one count was recorded for this clone. V usage is TRBV7-2 and J usage is TRBJ1-1; D not certain. V lost 1 base, J lost 1 base, and 10 bases lay in between. This CDR3 is built from 15 residues. Per the germline V gene, CDR1 is SGHTA and CDR2 is FQGNSA. In nucleotides, the CDR3 is TGTGCCAGCAGCTTAGTGGTCAGGCAGAACACTGAAGCTTTCTTT. This gives the protein CASSLVVRQNTEAFF.

V gene TRBV2 combines with J gene TRBJ2-3; D gene ambiguous. The CDR3 length is 12 residues. Between the trimmed V and J ends, which lost 2 bases and 0 bases, there was a span of 0 bases. Germline V gene data show CDR1 as SNHLY and CDR2 as FYNNEI. The CDR3 DNA follows: TGTGCCAGCAGTGAAAGCACAGATACGCAGTATTTT. Protein sequence: CASSESTDTQYF.

This clone was detected only once. The CDR3 spells CASRQQGVTKNIQYF. CDR3 coding DNA: TGTGCCAGCAGACAACAGGGCGTAACTAAAAACATTCAGTACTTC. The genes are TRBV11-2 and TRBJ2-4, with D tentatively TRBD1 (6 bases). In germline, CDR1 is SGHAT, CDR2 FQNNGV. V lost 6 bases, J lost 4 bases, and 16 bases lay in between. The CDR3 totals 15 residues.

This chain uses TRBV7-3 with TRBJ2-3; D is perhaps TRBD1 or TRBD2 (5 bases each). Trimming removed 5 bases at V and 4 bases at J, with 16 bases between. Germline assignment: CDR1 SGHTA and CDR2 FQGTGA. This CDR3 spans 15 amino acids. CDR3 DNA sequence: TGTGCCAGCAGCCTAGGCAGGGCGAGGGCAGATACGCAGTATTTT. Amino acids: CASSLGRARADTQYF.

This clone has a handful of counts. The rearrangement links TRBV28 to TRBJ1-3; D possibly corresponds to TRBD1 (6 bases). The germline gives CDR1 MDHEN, CDR2 SYDVKM. The CDR3 consists of 17 residues. Trimming pared 8 bases from V and 2 bases from J, leaving 22 bases between. For the CDR3, the DNA is TGTGCCAGCTCCGAGGGGGGCGGGACAACCACTGGAAACACCATATATTTT. It is translated as CASSEGGGTTTGNTIYF.

The rearrangement links TRBV6-6 to TRBJ2-1, with D tentatively TRBD1 (6 bases). Germline CDR1 MNHNY, CDR2 SVGAGI (reference sequence). V gave up 5 bases and J gave up 4 bases, with 15 bases separating them. The CDR3 runs to 15 residues. CDR3 nucleotides: TGTGCCAGCAGTCAGCCGGGACAAGTATACAATGAGCAGTTCTTC. It yields the protein CASSQPGQVYNEQFF.

This chain connects TRBV6-1 to TRBJ1-5; a possible D gene is TRBD1 (6 bases). With 0 bases removed from V and 7 bases from J, the gap between germline ends came to 13 bases. This CDR3 spans 15 amino acids. CDR1 and CDR2 from the germline V gene are MNHNS and SASEGT. The CDR3 loop is CASSEALAGEQPQHF. DNA of the CDR3: TGTGCCAGCAGTGAAGCTCTCGCAGGGGAACAGCCCCAGCATTTT.

The CDR3 DNA reads TGTGCCAGCAGCCAAGACACGGGGACCGTGGCAACTAATGAAAAACTGTTTTTT. Its translation: CASSQDTGTVATNEKLFF. V and J are TRBV4-2 and TRBJ1-4; possibly TRBD1 for D (5 bases). The CDR3 runs 18 residues. Germline V lookup: CDR1 LGHNA, CDR2 YNFKEQ. The V end lost 0 bases, the J end lost 0 bases, and 14 bases lay between the germline ends.

The rearrangement links TRBV2 to TRBJ2-1; D is perhaps TRBD2 (6 bases). This CDR3 region has 14 residues. V was clipped by 6 bases and J by 0 bases, with 9 bases between them. Germline V lookup: CDR1 SNHLY, CDR2 FYNNEI. This CDR3 is CASSSGFSYNEQFF. CDR3 in DNA: TGTGCCAGCAGCAGCGGGTTCTCCTACAATGAGCAGTTCTTC.

CDR3 in DNA: TGCGCCAGCACACAAACCGGGAGAAAAGGCTACGAGCAGTACTTC. This translates into CASTQTGRKGYEQYF. The rearrangement uses TRBV5-1 and TRBJ2-7; D might be TRBD2 (6 bases). Germline V CDR1 and CDR2: SGHRS, YFSETQ. There are 15 residues in the CDR3. V dropped 6 bases and J dropped 3 bases, with 19 bases sitting between them.

This clone was counted many times. This chain links TRBV9 with TRBJ2-3; TRBD1 might be the D (6 bases). The CDR3 loop spans 15 amino acids. Trimming shortened V by 4 bases and J by 0 bases, and 12 bases separated the two germline ends. The germline gives CDR1 SGDLS, CDR2 YYNGEE. The CDR3 region is CASSLGQSSTDTQYF. The CDR3, as DNA: TGTGCCAGCAGCCTGGGACAATCTAGCACAGATACGCAGTATTTT.